This is a list of T cell receptor beta chains from one sample in a study of quantifying T cell responses using KT2 cells. TCRdb recomputed calls from the UMI-ligation and nested PCR reads with MiXCR, one row per CDR3 protein. The profile shows 31,000 or so distinct CDR3 sequences, 10% of them singletons. The source material was PBMCs spiked with cells of the T cell clone KT2. All receptors come from a human donor. Both conserved end residues are part of each CDR3. The D gene is left open where the match is weak. The listing skips clone size in some rows; elsewhere it reads once, few, many or a size class.

size: many; D: NA; length: 15; J: TRBJ1-5; V: TRBV19; CDR3: CASTPDTPSNQPQHF; DNA: TGTGCCAGTACCCCGGACACGCCAAGCAATCAGCCCCAGCATTTT
size: NA; D: NA; length: 14; J: TRBJ2-7; V: TRBV2; CDR3: CASSGGRSGYEQYF; DNA: TGTGCCAGCAGTGGTGGCCGCAGTGGCTACGAGCAGTACTTC
size: NA; D: NA; length: 14; J: TRBJ2-3; V: TRBV4-3; CDR3: CASSFDRNTDTQYF; DNA: TGCGCCAGCAGCTTTGACAGAAACACAGATACGCAGTATTTT
size: NA; D: TRBD1; length: 15; J: TRBJ1-1; V: TRBV7-2; CDR3: CASSSPFSRGTEAFF; DNA: TGTGCCAGCAGCTCCCCTTTTTCCAGGGGGACTGAAGCTTTCTTT
size: few; D: NA; length: 15; J: TRBJ1-4; V: TRBV14; CDR3: CASSPAGTPGEKLFF; DNA: TGTGCCAGCAGCCCCGCCGGGACCCCAGGGGAAAAACTGTTTTTT
size: many; D: NA; length: 16; J: TRBJ1-6; V: TRBV7-9; CDR3: CASSSPKGSQNSPLHF; DNA: TGTGCCAGCAGCTCTCCGAAGGGATCACAAAATTCACCCCTCCACTTT
size: many; D: NA; length: 18; J: TRBJ1-1; V: TRBV3-1; CDR3: CASSPLRRETRTMRGAFF; DNA: TGTGCCAGCAGCCCTCTCAGGAGGGAAACCAGAACGATGAGGGGAGCTTTCTTT
size: few; D: NA; length: 14; J: TRBJ2-1; V: TRBV27; CDR3: CASNEGSPHNEQFF; DNA: TGTGCCAGCAATGAGGGTTCCCCCCACAATGAGCAGTTCTTC
size: few; D: NA; length: 15; J: TRBJ1-4; V: TRBV25-1; CDR3: CASSALQGVDEKLFF; DNA: TGTGCCAGCAGTGCTCTACAGGGAGTTGATGAAAAACTGTTTTTT
size: few; D: TRBD1; length: 14; J: TRBJ1-6; V: TRBV20-1; CDR3: CSATKGTGYSPLHF; DNA: TGCAGTGCTACGAAAGGGACAGGGTATTCACCCCTCCACTTT
size: many; D: TRBD2; length: 17; J: TRBJ2-3; V: TRBV4-3; CDR3: CASSQVLAGALTDTQYF; DNA: TGCGCCAGCAGCCAAGTTTTAGCGGGAGCCCTCACAGATACGCAGTATTTT
size: medium-sized; D: TRBD2; length: 16; J: TRBJ2-1; V: TRBV5-1; CDR3: CASSPEAGTSGGRQFF; DNA: TGCGCCAGCAGCCCAGAAGCCGGGACTAGCGGGGGGCGGCAGTTCTTC
size: many; D: NA; length: 14; J: TRBJ1-1; V: TRBV14; CDR3: CASSPLKWDTEAFF; DNA: TGTGCCAGCAGCCCACTGAAGTGGGACACTGAAGCTTTCTTT
size: few; D: NA; length: 14; J: TRBJ1-5; V: TRBV12-5; CDR3: CASGFGDSNQPQHF; DNA: TGTGCTAGTGGTTTTGGGGATAGCAATCAGCCCCAGCATTTT
size: NA; D: NA; length: 15; J: TRBJ1-1; V: TRBV6-2/TRBV6-3; CDR3: CASKTQGRMNPEAFF; DNA: TGTGCCAGCAAGACCCAGGGAAGGATGAACCCTGAAGCTTTCTTT
size: NA; D: NA; length: 13; J: TRBJ2-1; V: TRBV20-1; CDR3: CSARDSPSDEQFF; DNA: TGCAGTGCTAGAGATTCCCCTAGCGATGAGCAGTTCTTC
size: NA; D: NA; length: 13; J: TRBJ1-1; V: TRBV30; CDR3: CAWSEGTNTEAFF; DNA: TGTGCCTGGAGTGAGGGCACGAACACTGAAGCTTTCTTT
size: few; D: NA; length: 13; J: TRBJ2-5; V: TRBV6-1; CDR3: CASSQTRTETQYF; DNA: TGTGCCAGCAGTCAAACTAGAACGGAGACCCAGTACTTC
size: many; D: TRBD1; length: 15; J: TRBJ1-2; V: TRBV4-1; CDR3: CASSPRQGTFYGYTF; DNA: TGCGCCAGCAGCCCTAGACAGGGAACCTTCTATGGCTACACCTTC
size: many; D: TRBD1; length: 12; J: TRBJ2-1; V: TRBV28; CDR3: CASSLGTGVVFF; DNA: TGTGCCAGCAGTTTAGGCACAGGGGTTGTGTTCTTC
size: many; D: NA; length: 15; J: TRBJ1-6; V: TRBV20-1; CDR3: CSARDRGTHNSPLHF; DNA: TGCAGTGCTAGAGATCGCGGGACTCATAATTCACCCCTCCACTTT
size: NA; D: TRBD1; length: 14; J: TRBJ1-6; V: TRBV14; CDR3: CASSSGTGSSPLHF; DNA: TGTGCCAGCAGCTCCGGGACAGGGAGTTCACCCCTCCACTTT
size: many; D: NA; length: 12; J: TRBJ2-3; V: TRBV11-3; CDR3: CASSPRQYTQYF; DNA: TGTGCCAGCAGCCCGCGACAGTATACGCAGTATTTT